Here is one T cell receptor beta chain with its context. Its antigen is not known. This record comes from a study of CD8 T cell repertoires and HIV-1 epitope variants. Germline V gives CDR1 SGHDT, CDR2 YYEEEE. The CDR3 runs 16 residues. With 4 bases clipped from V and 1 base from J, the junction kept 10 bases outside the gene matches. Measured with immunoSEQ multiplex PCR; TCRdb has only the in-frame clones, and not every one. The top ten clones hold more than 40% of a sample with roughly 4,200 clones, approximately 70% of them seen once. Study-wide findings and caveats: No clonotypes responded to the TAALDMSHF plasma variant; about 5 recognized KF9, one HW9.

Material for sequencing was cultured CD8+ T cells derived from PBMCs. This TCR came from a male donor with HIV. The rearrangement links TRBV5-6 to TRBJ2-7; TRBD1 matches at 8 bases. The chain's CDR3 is CASSPGGSYISYEQYF. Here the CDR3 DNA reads TGTGCCAGCAGCCCAGGGGGCTCTTATATATCCTACGAGCAGTACTTC.